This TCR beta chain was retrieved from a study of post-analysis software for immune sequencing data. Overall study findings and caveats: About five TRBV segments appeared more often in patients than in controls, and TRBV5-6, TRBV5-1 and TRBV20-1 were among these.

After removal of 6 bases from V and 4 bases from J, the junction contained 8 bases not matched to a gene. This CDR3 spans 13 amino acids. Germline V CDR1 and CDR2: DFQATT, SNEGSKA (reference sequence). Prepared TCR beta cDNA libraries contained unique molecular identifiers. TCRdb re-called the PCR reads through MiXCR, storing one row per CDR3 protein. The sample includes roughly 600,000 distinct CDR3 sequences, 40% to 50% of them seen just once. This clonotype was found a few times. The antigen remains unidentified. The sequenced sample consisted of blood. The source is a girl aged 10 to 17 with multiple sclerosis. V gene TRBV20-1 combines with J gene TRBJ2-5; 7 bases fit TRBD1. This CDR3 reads CSASTGTAETQYF. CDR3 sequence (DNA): TGCAGTGCGTCGACCGGGACAGCAGAGACCCAGTACTTC.